This TCR beta chain was captured in a study of T cell repertoires in cytomegalovirus infection. Concerning this clonotype: Its target is not known.

Study results and caveats: HLA-C-restricted CMV-specific TCR beta clonotypes were dominant in the ex vivo response.

MiXCR, run by TCRdb on the reads, gives a single entry per CDR3 protein. The sample comprises under 95,000 distinct CDR3 sequences, around half of which are singletons, and about 92% rests with the top ten. V gave up 5 bases and J gave up 6 bases; unmatched junction bases: 12. CDR1 is SGDLS and CDR2 is YYNGEE in the germline V gene. This CDR3 spans 16 amino acids. The clonotype originates from a human donor in good health (CMV status not recorded). Some clones in this sample may be carry-over from other donors' samples. The chain is built from TRBV9 and TRBJ2-1; 9 positions match TRBD2. The sequenced sample was CD8+ T cells from cultured PBMCs, obtained from culture after CMV antigen stimulation. The CDR3 DNA is TGTGCCAGCAGTCTAGGGGGTAGCGGGAGCGGCAATGAGCAGTTCTTC. Translation: CASSLGGSGSGNEQFF. Full variable domain (rest looked up from reference TRBV9 and TRBJ2-1): DSGVTQTPKHLITATGQRVTLRCSPRSGDLSVYWYQQSLDQGLQFLIQYYNGEERAKGNILERFSAQQFPDLHSELNLSSLELGDSALYFCASSLGGSGSGNEQFFGPGTRLTVL.